This TCR beta chain was identified in a study of glioma-infiltrating T cells (dated by TCRdb to 2016 to 2017). In terms of the full investigation: Low-grade gliomas were represented by WHO grade II oligodendrogliomas or astrocytomas, and glioblastomas were represented by WHO grade IV tumors that were sampled at initial rather than recurrent diagnosis. Dexamethasone was administered to glioma patients for six or fewer days before surgery. Sequencing coverage of about 4- to 11-fold of roughly one million peripheral T cells was targeted for blood libraries. TCR alpha- and beta-chain repertoires were sequenced from glioma tissue, non-neoplastic brain tissue and matched peripheral blood mononuclear cells. To gauge divergence between tissue and blood T-cell populations, every tissue-infiltrating repertoire was compared against the peripheral blood repertoire from the same patient. The paired cohort comprised three low-grade glioma patients, 8 or 9 primary glioblastoma patients and three non-glioma patients contributing non-neoplastic brain tissue.

As for this clonotype: Its cognate antigen has yet to be identified. The sample holds no much larger clone one base away, and base qualities are not on file.

Beyond this particular receptor, the publication reports: VJ-independent divergence between tissue and blood was below expectation in non-neoplastic patients but above expectation in all gliomas, especially low-grade gliomas. Patients with low tissue-blood divergence were marked by a signature set of shared blood CDR3 motifs, and that set was depleted in highly divergent patients. Group comparisons rested on small numbers: three non-neoplastic, three low-grade glioma and eight glioblastoma patients. Tissue and blood shared very few CDR3 sequences, a result attributed to high CDR3 diversity and limited sampling.

V is clipped by 8 bases and J by 3 bases, and the sequence between their germline boundaries is 17 bases long. From the germline V gene, CDR1 is SQVTM and CDR2 is ANQGSEA. From its cysteine to its phenylalanine, the CDR3 spans 13 amino acids. The entry retains the CDR3 DNA only, 39 bases that are in frame from base 1. Immediately after resection, surgical brain or tumor specimens were cryofrozen in liquid nitrogen, and peripheral blood cells were collected at the same time. The iRepertoire nested amplicon-rescue multiplex PCR (arm-PCR) platform was used to amplify TCR alpha and beta CDR3 regions from RNA. For one-step reverse transcription and amplification, about 100-450 ng of tissue mRNA or PBMC total RNA was used as input. Following bead purification, Illumina adapters were added by a secondary multiplex PCR, and the libraries were gel-purified between 200 and 400 bp. Internal 6-nucleotide barcodes were carried by the libraries and were used for demultiplexing. Sequencing of libraries was performed on an Illumina MiSeq with 2x220 or 2x250 nucleotide paired-end reads. The source study handled its data this way. FLASH 1.2.11 was used to merge paired reads, and BWA-MEM then aligned the reads to the GRCh37 human genome before TRA and TRB reads were extracted. V and J assignment used an IMGT-derived reference of cassette sequences and CDR3 motifs that included pseudogenes. Reads were translated in three frames, and productive CDR3s were defined as those with a C...FGXG motif and no stop codons. A clonotype was defined as a unique combination of a V-J cassette pair and a CDR3 amino acid sequence. Hamming distance filtering was applied to reads, with thresholds set by the sequence error rate of each sample in mapped regions. TCRdb cleaned the public reads at Q25 with fastp, built clones with MiXCR and kept in-frame beta chains. Each CDR3 protein gets just one entry, which takes the most common genes and DNA from the rows behind it. The authors' filters were not applied to this entry. For this sample the table gives about 410,000 distinct CDR3 sequences, of which about 40% were detected only once. The ten largest clones add up to 9.5% to 15% of the sample.

The rearrangement combines TRBV29-1 with TRBJ2-7; the D gene is perhaps TRBD1, on 5 matching bases. The source of this sequence is a human donor with low-grade glioma or glioblastoma, undergoing nonglioma brain surgery, or in good health (not recorded which). Sequencing input: glioma tissue, nonneoplastic brain tissue, or PBMCs (not recorded which). CDR3 sequence: CSFNRGAVYEQYF. The DNA is TGCAGCTTTAACCGTGGGGCCGTCTACGAGCAGTACTTC.